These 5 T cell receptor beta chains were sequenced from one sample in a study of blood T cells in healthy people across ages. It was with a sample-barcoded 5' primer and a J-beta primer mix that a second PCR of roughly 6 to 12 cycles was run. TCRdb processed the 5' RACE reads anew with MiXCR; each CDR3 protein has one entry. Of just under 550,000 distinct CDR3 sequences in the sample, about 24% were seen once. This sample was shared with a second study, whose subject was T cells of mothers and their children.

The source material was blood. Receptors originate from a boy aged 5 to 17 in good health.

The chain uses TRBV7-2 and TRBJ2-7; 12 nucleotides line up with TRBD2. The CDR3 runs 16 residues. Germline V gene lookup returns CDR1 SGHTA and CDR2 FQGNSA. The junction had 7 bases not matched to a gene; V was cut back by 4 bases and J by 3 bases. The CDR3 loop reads CASSSTTSGGLYEQYF. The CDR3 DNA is TGTGCCAGCAGCTCGACGACTAGCGGGGGTCTCTACGAGCAGTACTTC. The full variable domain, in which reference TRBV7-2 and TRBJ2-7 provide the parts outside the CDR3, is GAGVSQSPSNKVTEKGKDVELRCDPISGHTALYWYRQSLGQGLEFLIYFQGNSAPDKSGLPSDRFSAERTGGSVSTLTIQRTQQEDSAVYLCASSSTTSGGLYEQYFGPGTRLTVT.

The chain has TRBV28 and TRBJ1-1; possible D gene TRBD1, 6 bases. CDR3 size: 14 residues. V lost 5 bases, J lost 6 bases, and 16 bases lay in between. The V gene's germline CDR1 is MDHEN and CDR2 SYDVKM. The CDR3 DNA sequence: TGTGCCAGCAGTCAGACAGGTACGGGGTCTGAAGCTTTCTTT. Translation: CASSQTGTGSEAFF.

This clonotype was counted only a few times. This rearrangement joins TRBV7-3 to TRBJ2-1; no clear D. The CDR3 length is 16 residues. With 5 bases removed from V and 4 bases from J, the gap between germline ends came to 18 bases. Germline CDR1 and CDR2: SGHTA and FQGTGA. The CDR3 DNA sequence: TGTGCCAGCAGCGAAACCCCTAACTCCTTATACAATGAGCAGTTCTTC. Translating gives CASSETPNSLYNEQFF.

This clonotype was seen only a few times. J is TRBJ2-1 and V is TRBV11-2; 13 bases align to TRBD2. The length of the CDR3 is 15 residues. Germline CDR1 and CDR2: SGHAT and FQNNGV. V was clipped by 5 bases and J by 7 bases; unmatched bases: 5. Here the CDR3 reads CASSLRGLAGNEQFF. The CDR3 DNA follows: TGTGCCAGCAGCCTGAGGGGACTAGCGGGAAATGAGCAGTTCTTC.

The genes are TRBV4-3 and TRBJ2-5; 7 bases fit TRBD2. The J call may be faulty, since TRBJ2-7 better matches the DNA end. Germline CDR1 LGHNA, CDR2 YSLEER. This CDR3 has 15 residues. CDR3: CASSQDGTTLYEQYF. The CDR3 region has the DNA TGCGCCAGCAGCCAAGACGGGACTACCCTGTACGAGCAGTACTTC.